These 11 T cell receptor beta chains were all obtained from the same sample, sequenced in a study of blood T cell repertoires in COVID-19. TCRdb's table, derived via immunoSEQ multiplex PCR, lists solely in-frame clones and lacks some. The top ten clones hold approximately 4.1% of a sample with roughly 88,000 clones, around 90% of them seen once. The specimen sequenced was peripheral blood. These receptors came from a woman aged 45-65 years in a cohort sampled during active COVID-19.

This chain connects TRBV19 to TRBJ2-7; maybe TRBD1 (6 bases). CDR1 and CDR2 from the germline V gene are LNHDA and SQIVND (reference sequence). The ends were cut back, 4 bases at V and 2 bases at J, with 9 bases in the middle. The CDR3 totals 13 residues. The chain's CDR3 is CASSTGVTYEQYF. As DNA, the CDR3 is TGTGCCAGTAGTACAGGGGTCACCTACGAGCAGTACTTC. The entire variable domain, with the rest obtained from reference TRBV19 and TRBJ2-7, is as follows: DGGITQSPKYLFRKEGQNVTLSCEQNLNHDAMYWYRQDPGQGLRLIYYSQIVNDFQKGDIAEGYSVSREKKESFPLTVTSAQKNPTAFYLCASSTGVTYEQYFGPGTRLTVT.

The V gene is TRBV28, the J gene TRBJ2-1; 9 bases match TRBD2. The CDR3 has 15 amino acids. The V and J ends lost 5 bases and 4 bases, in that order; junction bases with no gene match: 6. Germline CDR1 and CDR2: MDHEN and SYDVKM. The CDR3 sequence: CASSDSGSRYNEQFF. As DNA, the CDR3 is TGTGCCAGCAGTGATAGCGGGAGTAGGTACAATGAGCAGTTCTTC.

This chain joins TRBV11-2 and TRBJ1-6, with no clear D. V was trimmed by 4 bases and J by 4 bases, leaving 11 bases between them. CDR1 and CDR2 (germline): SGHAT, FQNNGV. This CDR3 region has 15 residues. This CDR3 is CASSSSGGYNSPLHF. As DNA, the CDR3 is TGTGCCAGCAGCTCGAGCGGAGGGTATAATTCACCCCTCCACTTT.

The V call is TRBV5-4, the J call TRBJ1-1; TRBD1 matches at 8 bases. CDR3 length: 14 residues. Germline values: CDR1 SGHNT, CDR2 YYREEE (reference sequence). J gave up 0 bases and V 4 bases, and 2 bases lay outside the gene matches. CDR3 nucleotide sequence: TGTGCCAGCAGCGTGACAGGGGTGAACACTGAAGCTTTCTTT. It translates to CASSVTGVNTEAFF.

DNA for the CDR3: TGCAGTGCTAATGAATCAGGGGACCAGCCCCAGCATTTT. Translated: CSANESGDQPQHF. The V call is TRBV20-1, the J call TRBJ1-5, with D possibly TRBD1 on 6 matching bases. Germline CDR1 is DFQATT and CDR2 is SNEGSKA (reference sequence). V dropped 4 bases and J dropped 7 bases, with 14 bases sitting between them. The CDR3 is 13 residues long.

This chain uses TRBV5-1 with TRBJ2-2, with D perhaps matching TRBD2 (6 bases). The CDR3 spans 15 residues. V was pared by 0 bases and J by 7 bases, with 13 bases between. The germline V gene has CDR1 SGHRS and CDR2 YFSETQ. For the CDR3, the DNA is TGCGCCAGCAGCTTGGCGTCTAGCGCTGGCGGGGAGCTGTTTTTT. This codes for CASSLASSAGGELFF.

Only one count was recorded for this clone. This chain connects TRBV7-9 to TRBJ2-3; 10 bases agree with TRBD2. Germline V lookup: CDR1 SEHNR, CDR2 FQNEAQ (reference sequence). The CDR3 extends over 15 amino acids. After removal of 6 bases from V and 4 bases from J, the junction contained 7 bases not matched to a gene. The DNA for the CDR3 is TGTGCCAGCAGATCTAGCGGGAGAATGGCAGATACGCAGTATTTT. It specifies CASRSSGRMADTQYF.

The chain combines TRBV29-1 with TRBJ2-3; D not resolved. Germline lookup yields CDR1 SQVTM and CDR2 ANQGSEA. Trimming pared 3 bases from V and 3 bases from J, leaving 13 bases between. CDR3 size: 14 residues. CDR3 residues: CSVDPGLGTDTQYF. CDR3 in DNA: TGCAGCGTTGATCCCGGGTTGGGTACAGATACGCAGTATTTT.

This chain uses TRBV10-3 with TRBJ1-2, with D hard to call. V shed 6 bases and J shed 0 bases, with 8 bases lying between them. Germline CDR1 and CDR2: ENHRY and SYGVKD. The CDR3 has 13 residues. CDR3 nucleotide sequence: TGTGCCATCAGCGCGTCCGCTAACTATGGCTACACCTTC. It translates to CAISASANYGYTF.

The CDR3, as DNA: TGTGCCAGCAGTTCGGGGTACAGCTTCGTTTTTAACTATGGCTACACCTTC. As protein: CASSSGYSFVFNYGYTF. The chain links TRBV28 to TRBJ1-2; D gene unclear. The germline V and J ends were trimmed by 4 bases and 1 base, with 19 bases remaining between them. The germline V gene encodes CDR1 MDHEN and CDR2 SYDVKM. The CDR3 spans 17 residues.

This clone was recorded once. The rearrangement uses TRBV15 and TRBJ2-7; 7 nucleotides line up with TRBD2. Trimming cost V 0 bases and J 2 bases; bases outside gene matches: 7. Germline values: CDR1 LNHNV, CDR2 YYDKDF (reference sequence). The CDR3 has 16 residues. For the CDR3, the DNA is TGTGCCACCAGCAGAGATAAGAGCGGGGCCACCTACGAGCAGTACTTC. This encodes CATSRDKSGATYEQYF.